Following are 29 T cell receptor beta chains from one sample sequenced in a study of graft-versus-host responses after intestinal transplantation. Some clones are missing from TCRdb's copy, which holds only in-frame ones; the method was immunoSEQ multiplex PCR. The table shows under 20,000 clones, with 74% occurring only once. Intraepithelial lymphocytes and lamina propria lymphocytes were released through processing of graft tissue. The sequencing used ileum tissue, collected 14 days after transplant. Every receptor here comes from a human patient who received an intestinal transplant, so some T cells may come from the graft donor.

J is TRBJ1-5 and V is TRBV10-2, with D possibly being TRBD1 (5 bases). Trimming took off 3 bases at V and 3 bases at J, with 9 bases between the two ends. The CDR3 has 14 amino acids. Germline assignment: CDR1 WSHSY and CDR2 SAAADI. CDR3 nucleotide sequence: TGCGCCAGCAGTGATCACGGGACCAATCAGCCCCAGCATTTT. It translates to CASSDHGTNQPQHF.

The rearrangement joins TRBV2 to TRBJ2-1; 13 bases match TRBD2. The CDR3 has 14 amino acids. Trimming cost V 6 bases and J 9 bases; bases outside gene matches: 5. Germline assignment: CDR1 SNHLY and CDR2 FYNNEI. The CDR3 loop reads CASSGLAGVSEQFF. CDR3 DNA sequence: TGTGCCAGCAGCGGACTAGCGGGAGTGTCTGAGCAGTTCTTC.

This chain links TRBV27 with TRBJ1-1; 8 nucleotides match TRBD1. In germline, CDR1 is MNHEY, CDR2 SMNVEV (reference sequence). The CDR3 totals 16 residues. Unmatched junction bases numbered 15, after V lost 7 bases and J lost 5 bases. CDR3 region: CASIPGQGRGPTEAFF. The CDR3 DNA reads TGTGCCAGCATACCAGGACAGGGACGGGGTCCGACTGAAGCTTTCTTT.

This clone was observed once. The chain joins TRBV10-2 to TRBJ2-5; possible D gene TRBD2, 5 bases. The V gene's germline CDR1 is WSHSY and CDR2 SAAADI. The CDR3 runs 13 residues. Trimming shortened V by 10 bases and J by 2 bases, and 14 bases separated the two germline ends. The DNA of the CDR3 is TGCGCCACCATCTCCGGGATACAAGAGACCCAGTACTTC. Its protein is CATISGIQETQYF.

The chain has TRBV19 and TRBJ1-5; 9 bases are a match to TRBD1. Germline lookup yields CDR1 LNHDA and CDR2 SQIVND (reference sequence). V shed 8 bases, J shed 4 bases, and the junction held 9 bases outside the gene matches. The CDR3 runs to 15 residues. The CDR3 DNA is TGTGCCAGTGCCGGGACAGGGCAAATTAATCAGCCCCAGCATTTT. Translating gives CASAGTGQINQPQHF.

The V and J genes are TRBV7-2 and TRBJ2-5; 9 bases map to TRBD2. The CDR3 has 19 residues. V trimming: 1 base; J trimming: 2 bases; junction bases outside the gene matches: 14. The V gene's germline CDR1 is SGHTA and CDR2 FQGNSA. CDR3 coding DNA: TGTGCCAGCAGCTTAGTAACGGGACTAGCCGACGATTTACAAGAGACCCAGTACTTC. Translated: CASSLVTGLADDLQETQYF. The full variable domain, in which reference TRBV7-2 and TRBJ2-5 provide the parts outside the CDR3, is GAGVSQSPSNKVTEKGKDVELRCDPISGHTALYWYRQSLGQGLEFLIYFQGNSAPDKSGLPSDRFSAERTGGSVSTLTIQRTQQEDSAVYLCASSLVTGLADDLQETQYFGPGTRLLVL.

V gene TRBV6-1 combines with J gene TRBJ1-1; the D is unclear. In germline, CDR1 is MNHNS, CDR2 SASEGT. The CDR3 covers 14 residues. V was cut by 6 bases and J by 0 bases, with 11 bases left in between. The CDR3 loop is CASRTGGLNTEAFF. As DNA, the CDR3 is TGTGCCAGCAGGACGGGAGGGCTGAACACTGAAGCTTTCTTT.

The J gene is TRBJ1-1, the V gene TRBV7-9; 8 bases agree with TRBD1. J gave up 5 bases and V 5 bases, and 7 bases lay outside the gene matches. CDR1 SEHNR and CDR2 FQNEAQ come from the germline V gene (reference sequence). The CDR3 contains 14 residues. The CDR3 here is CASSPQGERTEAFF. The CDR3 DNA sequence: TGTGCCAGCAGCCCACAGGGGGAGAGGACTGAAGCTTTCTTT.

The gene calls are TRBV7-9 and TRBJ2-1, with D uncertain. Between the trimmed V and J ends, which lost 3 bases and 7 bases, there was a span of 7 bases. Germline V gene data show CDR1 as SEHNR and CDR2 as FQNEAQ (reference sequence). This CDR3 has 12 residues. The CDR3: CASSFLGNEQFF. The CDR3 DNA sequence: TGTGCCAGCAGCTTCCTCGGTAATGAGCAGTTCTTC.

The chain recombines TRBV29-1 with TRBJ2-3; D may be TRBD1 (6 bases). The CDR3 length is 15 residues. Trimming removed 7 bases from V and 1 base from J, with 18 bases in between. Per the germline V gene, CDR1 is SQVTM and CDR2 is ANQGSEA. In DNA form, the CDR3 reads TGCAGCGGCAGGGGTTCCGATTCAGGCACAGATACGCAGTATTTT. It is translated as CSGRGSDSGTDTQYF.

The CDR3 region has the DNA TGTGCCAGCAGCTTGGTACAGGGGATGAACGAGCAGTACTTC. Its protein is CASSLVQGMNEQYF. The gene calls are TRBV5-5 and TRBJ2-7, with 7 nucleotides matching TRBD1. Germline V gene data show CDR1 as SGHKS and CDR2 as YYEKEE (reference sequence). The CDR3 loop spans 14 amino acids. The V and J ends lost 0 bases and 5 bases, in that order; junction bases with no gene match: 5.

The chain has TRBV28 and TRBJ1-4; D uncertain. The CDR3 has 17 amino acids. With 5 bases removed from V and 0 bases from J, the gap between germline ends came to 16 bases. Germline values: CDR1 MDHEN, CDR2 SYDVKM. CDR3 sequence reads: CASSDWMLRATNEKLFF. The CDR3 DNA reads as TGTGCCAGCAGTGACTGGATGCTAAGGGCAACTAATGAAAAACTGTTTTTT.

This clone was seen only a few times. J is TRBJ2-1 and V is TRBV2; D ambiguous. The V end lost 3 bases, the J end lost 2 bases, and 11 bases lay between the germline ends. This CDR3 contains 15 residues. Per germline, CDR1 SNHLY and CDR2 FYNNEI. The CDR3 DNA is TGTGCCAGCAGTGAGGGCAGACACACCTACAATGAGCAGTTCTTC. This translates into CASSEGRHTYNEQFF.

The V gene is TRBV4-1, the J gene TRBJ2-7; D may be TRBD2 (5 bases). There are 16 residues in the CDR3. Germline CDR1 is MGHRA and CDR2 is YSYEKL. The V end lost 1 base, the J end lost 4 bases, and 17 bases lay between the germline ends. CDR3 DNA sequence: TGCGCCAGCAGCCAAGGCAGTGGAAGAGGGCTATACGAGCAGTACTTC. Amino acids: CASSQGSGRGLYEQYF.

The V and J genes are TRBV27 and TRBJ2-5; the match to TRBD1 covers 7 bases. CDR1 is MNHEY and CDR2 is SMNVEV in the germline V gene (reference sequence). This CDR3 region has 18 residues. V shed 3 bases, J shed 5 bases, and the junction held 18 bases outside the gene matches. CDR3 loop: CASSFWGSGTDIEETQYF. CDR3 nucleotides: TGTGCCAGCAGTTTCTGGGGATCTGGGACAGACATCGAGGAGACCCAGTACTTC.

In DNA, the CDR3 is TGTGCCAGCAGCCCAGCGGGAGGAGATACGCAGTATTTT. This gives the protein CASSPAGGDTQYF. The chain joins TRBV7-9 to TRBJ2-3, with 9 bases identical to TRBD2. Germline CDR1 is SEHNR and CDR2 is FQNEAQ (reference sequence). With V trimmed by 5 bases and J by 5 bases, 2 bases remained unmatched. This CDR3 region has 13 residues.

This chain uses TRBV6-5 with TRBJ2-1, with D perhaps matching TRBD2 (6 bases). CDR1 is MNHEY, CDR2 SVGAGI, per germline. CDR3 length: 15 residues. Trimming cost V 5 bases and J 4 bases, with 15 bases left between them. DNA of the CDR3: TGTGCCAGCAGTCCCCGGGGCGGGGAATACAATGAGCAGTTCTTC. It specifies CASSPRGGEYNEQFF.

V is TRBV6-5 and J is TRBJ2-5; D tentatively fits TRBD1 or TRBD2 (5 bases each). Germline CDR1 reads MNHEY; CDR2 reads SVGAGI. The CDR3 runs 14 residues. V lost 1 base to trimming and J lost 10 bases, with 16 bases between them. CDR3 in DNA: TGTGCCAGCAGTTACTTTGGGACCGAACTTCGCCAGTACTTC. Amino acids: CASSYFGTELRQYF.

The chain combines TRBV4-1 with TRBJ2-7; TRBD2 matches at 11 bases. The CDR3 has 16 amino acids. Germline trimming cut 3 bases from V and 2 bases from J; bases unmatched to any gene: 6. The V gene's germline CDR1 is MGHRA and CDR2 YSYEKL. This CDR3 is CASSHLSGGDPYEQYF. In nucleotides, the CDR3 is TGCGCCAGCAGCCATCTTAGCGGGGGGGACCCCTACGAGCAGTACTTC.

V gene TRBV9 combines with J gene TRBJ2-3, with 10 positions matching TRBD2. After removal of 3 bases from V and 8 bases from J, the junction contained 6 bases not matched to a gene. The CDR3 consists of 14 residues. Per germline, CDR1 SGDLS and CDR2 YYNGEE. CDR3 residues: CASSEPGLAATQYF. The CDR3 DNA reads as TGTGCCAGCAGCGAACCAGGACTAGCGGCTACGCAGTATTTT. Using reference TRBV9 and TRBJ2-3 for the parts outside the CDR3, the full variable domain is DSGVTQTPKHLITATGQRVTLRCSPRSGDLSVYWYQQSLDQGLQFLIQYYNGEERAKGNILERFSAQQFPDLHSELNLSSLELGDSALYFCASSEPGLAATQYFGPGTRLTVL.

This clone was observed a handful of times. V gene TRBV10-3 combines with J gene TRBJ2-3; 8 bases align to TRBD2. The CDR3 is made up of 14 amino acids. The V and J ends lost 7 bases and 2 bases, in that order; junction bases with no gene match: 5. Germline V lookup: CDR1 ENHRY, CDR2 SYGVKD. CDR3 protein: CAITAGVTTDTQYF. For the CDR3, the DNA is TGTGCCATCACAGCGGGGGTTACCACAGATACGCAGTATTTT.

The rearrangement joins TRBV5-4 to TRBJ2-2; 10 bases agree with TRBD2. With 4 bases clipped from V and 5 bases from J, the junction kept 8 bases outside the gene matches. This CDR3 is built from 16 residues. Germline CDR1 is SGHNT and CDR2 is YYREEE (reference sequence). The CDR3 spells CASSPIAGGGTGELFF. The CDR3 bases are TGTGCCAGCAGCCCTATAGCGGGAGGCGGGACCGGGGAGCTGTTTTTT.

J is TRBJ2-1 and V is TRBV21-1; the D call of TRBD2 is as the table states it, not checked on the DNA. TRBV21-1 is a known pseudogene. The CDR3 consists of 17 residues. CDR3 nucleotides: TGTGCCAGCAGCAAAGAGGTTGTGGGACTAGCGGGATGCGAGCAGTTCTTC. Its translation is CASSKEVVGLAGCEQFF.

The chain has TRBV7-8 and TRBJ1-4; 10 bases are shared with TRBD1. The CDR3 has 16 residues. Trimming removed 0 bases from V and 7 bases from J; junction bases left unmatched: 5. Germline assignment: CDR1 SGHVS and CDR2 FQNEAQ. In nucleotides, the CDR3 is TGTGCCAGCAGCTTAGCGCTCGGACAGGGGGGTGAAAAACTGTTTTTT. Protein product: CASSLALGQGGEKLFF.

This clone is deemed medium-sized. The V and J genes are TRBV7-9 and TRBJ2-6, with D unclear. With 5 bases removed from V and 1 base from J, the gap between germline ends came to 9 bases. The CDR3 spans 15 residues. Looked up from germline, CDR1 is SEHNR and CDR2 is FQNEAQ (reference sequence). The CDR3 DNA reads TGTGCCAGCAGCGTAACAGAGTCTGGGGCCAACGTCCTGACTTTC. Encoded protein: CASSVTESGANVLTF. The full variable domain, completed using reference TRBV7-9 and TRBJ2-6, is DTGVSQNPRHKITKRGQNVTFRCDPISEHNRLYWYRQTLGQGPEFLTYFQNEAQLEKSRLLSDRFSAERPKGSFSTLEIQRTEQGDSAMYLCASSVTESGANVLTFGAGSRLTVL.

The chain is built from TRBV5-5 and TRBJ1-1; 7 bases are shared with TRBD1. With 5 bases clipped from V and 5 bases from J, the junction kept 12 bases outside the gene matches. Germline CDR1 reads SGHKS; CDR2 reads YYEKEE (reference sequence). This CDR3 comprises 15 residues. The CDR3 loop is CASRVGGGAGTEAFF. The CDR3 DNA is TGTGCCAGCAGAGTGGGAGGGGGCGCCGGGACTGAAGCTTTCTTT. Complete variable domain (other parts from reference TRBV5-5 and TRBJ1-1): DAGVTQSPTHLIKTRGQQVTLRCSPISGHKSVSWYQQVLGQGPQFIFQYYEKEERGRGNFPDRFSARQFPNYSSELNVNALLLGDSALYLCASRVGGGAGTEAFFGQGTRLTVV.

This chain joins TRBV2 and TRBJ1-3; D not certain. Germline CDR1 SNHLY, CDR2 FYNNEI. Trimming removed 2 bases from V and 0 bases from J, with 8 bases in between. The CDR3 length is 15 residues. CDR3 DNA sequence: TGTGCCAGCAGTGAATCCCGGCTCTCTGGAAACACCATATATTTT. Translating gives CASSESRLSGNTIYF. The variable domain in full, completed from reference TRBV2 and TRBJ1-3, reads EPEVTQTPSHQVTQMGQEVILRCVPISNHLYFYWYRQILGQKVEFLVSFYNNEISEKSEIFDDQFSVERPDGSNFTLKIRSTKLEDSAMYFCASSESRLSGNTIYFGEGSWLTVV.

This chain links TRBV28 with TRBJ2-6, with 10 positions matching TRBD1. The CDR3 extends over 19 amino acids. The V and J ends lost 2 bases and 4 bases, in that order; junction bases with no gene match: 11. CDR1 and CDR2 (germline): MDHEN, SYDVKM. CDR3: CASSLPRDRGLFGANVLTF. CDR3 bases: TGTGCCAGCAGTTTACCCCGGGACAGGGGTCTCTTCGGGGCCAACGTCCTGACTTTC. Full variable domain (outside the CDR3, taken from reference TRBV28 and TRBJ2-6): DVKVTQSSRYLVKRTGEKVFLECVQDMDHENMFWYRQDPGLGLRLIYFSYDVKMKEKGDIPEGYSVSREKKERFSLILESASTNQTSMYLCASSLPRDRGLFGANVLTFGAGSRLTVL.

Comments on this clone: One junction end does not reproduce the germline sequence, and a read error may be involved. The chain is built from TRBV11-2 and TRBJ1-2, with D possibly being TRBD1 (5 bases). Germline lookup yields CDR1 SGHAT and CDR2 FQNNGV. The CDR3 covers 17 residues. This CDR3 is CTSSPSTGPGHHYGYTF. CDR3 bases: TGTACCAGCAGCCCATCTACGGGGCCGGGGCACCACTATGGCTACACCTTC.